This T cell receptor beta chain was documented in a study of shared clonotypes between healthy human individuals. Findings and limits, study-wide: It was observed that approximately 5% of naive CD4 clonotypes were shared across a handful of donors. On the whole, naive subsets had larger estimated richness than memory subsets had. Enrolling few donors narrowed the genetic and exposure-history diversity that was represented.

Concerning this clone: Antigen specificity is unknown.

CDR3 size: 13 residues. The germline V gene encodes CDR1 MNHEY and CDR2 SVGAGI. V lost 5 bases and J lost 5, with 12 bases in between. Method: immunoSEQ multiplex PCR; TCRdb's copy keeps in-frame clones and lacks some. The data contain 2 million to 2.5 million clones, 90% to 97% of them singletons. The clonotype comes from a man younger than 30 in good health. The V and J genes are TRBV6-5 and TRBJ1-1; D is perhaps TRBD1 (5 bases). Sequenced sample: naive CD4+ T cells sorted from blood. The subset is: CD45RA+ positively selected. The CDR3 is CASSTKGSTEAFF. The CDR3 DNA reads as TGTGCCAGCAGTACTAAGGGGTCTACTGAAGCTTTCTTT.